The clone carrying this T cell receptor beta chain was seen a few times. Its antigen is unidentified. Trimming took off 3 bases at V and 1 base at J, with 6 bases between the two ends. The CDR3 has 13 residues. Germline V lookup: CDR1 WSHSY, CDR2 SAAADI. The source of the sample is a study of T cells after yellow fever vaccination. Researchers made TCR cDNA using 5'RACE template switching, and this step added a universal primer site and UMIs. Using its own MiXCR run on the 5' RACE reads, TCRdb lists one record per CDR3 protein. Among 310,000 or so distinct CDR3 sequences, around 7% were seen once, and the ten largest hold roughly 19%. Study-level points and caveats: Primary-vaccination clones mostly resurfaced post-booster (nearly 97% CD4, roughly 90% CD8).

This receptor was taken from a man aged 18 to 35 who received the YFV17D yellow fever vaccine. The sample here was PBMCs, taken about 41 days after the first yellow fever vaccination. This chain uses TRBV10-2 with TRBJ1-2; D call uncertain. The CDR3 protein is CASSEDFNYGYTF. The CDR3 DNA sequence: TGCGCCAGCAGTGAAGATTTTAACTATGGCTACACCTTC.